These T cell receptor beta chains were read from a single sample in a study of PD-1 blockade in mismatch repair-deficient tumors. The repertoire was sequenced with immunoSEQ multiplex PCR; TCRdb's copy has only in-frame clones and lacks some. Here the sample spans under 50,000 clones, around 75% being singletons. The sample was peripheral blood, taken 4 weeks after starting pembrolizumab. These receptor sequences come from an adult with mismatch repair-deficient cancer. The CDR3 runs from the conserved cysteine through the conserved F or W. A D gene is named only where the DNA matches it firmly. A row's size may be missing; if present it is once, few, many or a size class.

J gene	clone size	D gene	V gene	CDR3 length	CDR3 DNA	CDR3 protein
TRBJ2-6	-	-	TRBV4-3	15	TGCGCCAGCAGCCCCTCCGGTTCCCCTTTCAACGTCCTGACTTTC	CASSPSGSPFNVLTF
TRBJ1-1	-	-	TRBV6-6	12	TGTGCCAGCAGTTACGGGGTCACTGAAGCTTTCTTT	CASSYGVTEAFF
TRBJ1-5	-	-	TRBV6-6	13	TGTGCCAGCAGTTACCCATTTGGCCGCGTCCAGCATTTT	CASSYPFGRVQHF
TRBJ1-1	few	-	TRBV7-9	11	TGTGCCAGCAGCCTGACAGCTGAAGCTTTCTTT	CASSLTAEAFF
TRBJ2-7	-	TRBD1	TRBV5-5	13	TGTGCCAGCAGCACGACAGGGTCCTACGAGCAGTACTTC	CASSTTGSYEQYF
TRBJ2-1	-	TRBD1	TRBV5-1	17	TGCGCCAGCAGCTCAAAAACCGGGACAGGGAGCTACAATGAGCAGTTCTTC	CASSSKTGTGSYNEQFF
TRBJ2-1	-	-	TRBV11-2	13	TGTGCCAGCAGCTTAGATTTCGCGGATGAGCAGTTCTTC	CASSLDFADEQFF
TRBJ2-5	-	-	TRBV10-2	14	TGCGCCAGCAGTGCCCCGGACAGACAAGAGACCCAGTACTTC	CASSAPDRQETQYF
TRBJ2-1	-	-	TRBV7-9	15	TGTGCCAGCAGCTTCCGGGACACGGGAGACAATGAGCAGTTCTTC	CASSFRDTGDNEQFF
TRBJ2-2	-	-	TRBV15	15	TGTGCCACCAGCAGAGAAGGGACAAACACCGGGGAGCTGTTTTTT	CATSREGTNTGELFF
TRBJ1-1	-	-	TRBV7-8	14	TGTGCCAGCAGCTTCAGGGGTCCTAACACTGAAGCTTTCTTT	CASSFRGPNTEAFF
TRBJ1-3	-	-	TRBV19	16	TGTGCCAGTAGTATTTCCGGAGTAGGTTCTGGAAACACCATATATTTT	CASSISGVGSGNTIYF
TRBJ1-1	-	-	TRBV6-5	13	TGTGCCAGCAGTACAGCCAGAAACACTGAAGCTTTCTTT	CASSTARNTEAFF
TRBJ2-5	-	-	TRBV5-5	17	TGTGCCAGCAGCCCCTGGCGGGGCAGGACTTTAAAAGAGACCCAGTACTTC	CASSPWRGRTLKETQYF
TRBJ2-1	-	-	TRBV4-3	14	TGCGCCAGCAGCCAGGTTTGGGGGAGGTATGAGCAGTTCTTC	CASSQVWGRYEQFF
TRBJ2-7	-	-	TRBV6-8	14	TGTGCCAGCAGTGAAGACGGATCCGTTTACGAGCAGTACTTC	CASSEDGSVYEQYF
TRBJ2-7	once	TRBD1	TRBV28	15	TGTGCCAGCAGTTTATATACAGGGGGCAGGTACGAGCAGTACTTC	CASSLYTGGRYEQYF
TRBJ2-3	few	-	TRBV11-1	16	TGTGCCAGCAGCTTATTTGCGGGTTTCAACACAGATACGCAGTATTTT	CASSLFAGFNTDTQYF
TRBJ1-4	once	-	TRBV19	14	TGTGCCAGTAGAAGGGCCGCCACTAATGAAAAACTGTTTTTT	CASRRAATNEKLFF
TRBJ2-5	few	TRBD1	TRBV27	13	TGTGCCAGCAGTTTATGGACAGGGGGGACCCAGTACTTC	CASSLWTGGTQYF
TRBJ2-7	-	TRBD2	TRBV7-9	18	TGTGCCAGCACCCCCGCCCACCTTAAAGCGGGAGGGCGCTACGAGCAGTACTTC	CASTPAHLKAGGRYEQYF
TRBJ2-7	-	-	TRBV6-5	14	TGTGCCAGCAGTACAGGGACGGGATTATGGGAGCAGTACTTC	CASSTGTGLWEQYF
TRBJ2-3	-	-	TRBV7-9	19	TGTGCCAGCAGCTTAGCCAACTACCGGGCCTCTTTGAGCACAGATACGCAGTATTTT	CASSLANYRASLSTDTQYF
TRBJ2-7	-	TRBD1	TRBV30	14	TGTGCCTGGGTGGGACAGGGGCGAGACTACGAGCAGTACTTC	CAWVGQGRDYEQYF
TRBJ1-2	-	TRBD1	TRBV6-5	15	TGTGCCAGCAGTTCCCTCACTCCAGGGGGGTATGGCTACACCTTC	CASSSLTPGGYGYTF
TRBJ2-2	-	TRBD2	TRBV19	19	TGTGCCAGTACTATGTGGGGACTAGCGGGAGGCGCGAACACCGGGGAGCTGTTTTTT	CASTMWGLAGGANTGELFF
TRBJ2-7	few	-	TRBV21-1	13	TGTGCCAGCAGCAAAGGGGGTCTTTACGAGCAGTACTTC	CASSKGGLYEQYF
TRBJ1-2	few	-	TRBV29-1	11	TGCAGCGGAAGAAAAAACGGCGGCTACACCTTC	CSGRKNGGYTF
TRBJ2-5	-	-	TRBV25-1	13	TGTGCCAGCTTAGGACTTGCCCAAGAGACCCAGTACTTC	CASLGLAQETQYF